This T cell receptor beta chain was captured by sequencing in a study of blood T cell repertoires in COVID-19. Study background: There were acute and convalescent COVID-19 samples, and they came from the United States, Italy and Spain.

The study recruited people aged about 18 to 95 years across around 24 US areas. Assignment of participants to cohorts was predicated upon participant-reported clinical history. Per the authors' pipeline: Reference gene primer amplification gave estimated nucleated cell counts. The protocol was immunoSEQ multiplex PCR, while the TCRdb copy is restricted to in-frame clones and leaves out a portion. The V and J calls and clone size come from that table; D and trimming were worked out from the DNA. The table has 340,000 or so clones, about 86% seen once. This clonotype was sampled from a woman aged 40 to 55 with acute COVID-19. The source material was PBMCs or T cells enriched from blood (not recorded which).

The CDR3 protein is CASRPPGQGIRNTIYF. CDR3 in DNA: TGTGCCAGCAGACCACCGGGACAGGGGATCCGAAACACCATATATTTT. The rearrangement uses TRBV11-2 and TRBJ1-3; 10 positions match TRBD1. The V gene's germline CDR1 is SGHAT and CDR2 FQNNGV. CDR3 length equals 16 residues. Trimming took 6 bases from V and 5 from J; bases not matched to a gene: 10.